These 2 T cell receptor beta chains share one sample of origin, sequenced in a study of CD8+ T cells in alopecia areata. In each case, RNA was isolated and then reverse transcribed into cDNA as the sequencing template. Repertoires were generated with immunoSEQ multiplex PCR, while TCRdb's copy carries only in-frame clones and drops some. The sample holds 170,000 or so clones, around 50% seen once. The sample in question was CD4+ T cells sorted from blood, obtained at week 0. The receptors were sampled from a human donor with alopecia areata.

The chain recombines TRBV25-1 with TRBJ1-2; TRBD1 matches 9 bases. Germline lookup yields CDR1 MGHDK and CDR2 SYGVNS. V lost 8 bases and J lost 8; bases outside the gene matches: 6. This CDR3 has 12 amino acids. The CDR3 region has the DNA TGTGCCAGCGGGGGACAGGGTGGCGGCTACACCTTC. This codes for CASGGQGGGYTF.

This clone has a handful of counts. The V and J genes are TRBV15 and TRBJ1-5; D is unclear. The CDR3 totals 15 residues. Per germline, CDR1 LNHNV and CDR2 YYDKDF (reference sequence). Trimming left V 1 base short and J 1 base short, with 8 bases between. The CDR3 nucleotides are TGTGCCACCAGCAGAGGGGTGAGGAGCAATCAGCCCCAGCATTTT. It codes for CATSRGVRSNQPQHF.